These 18 T cell receptor beta chains were all obtained from the same sample, sequenced in a study of T cells in Graves' hyperthyroidism and ophthalmopathy. The TCR beta CDR3 regions underwent amplification using RNA transcripts as the source. When the TCR CDR3 underwent first-round RT-PCR, the HTBI primer set was used. TCRdb reprocessed the multiplex PCR reads with MiXCR, giving one entry per CDR3 protein. The table includes fewer than 650,000 distinct CDR3 sequences, 13% to 15% detected once. Sequencing was carried out using blood. Source of these receptors: a woman aged 18-29 years with Graves' ophthalmopathy.

This clonotype was found many times. This chain links TRBV20-1 with TRBJ2-5; 10 bases map to TRBD2. This CDR3 has 15 amino acids. Trimming at V came to 6 bases and at J to 2 bases, leaving 9 bases not matched to a gene. The germline V gene encodes CDR1 DFQATT and CDR2 SNEGSKA (reference sequence). The chain's CDR3 is CSAPSSGSGQETQYF. The CDR3, as DNA: TGCAGTGCGCCCTCTAGCGGGAGTGGGCAAGAGACCCAGTACTTC.

This clonotype appeared many times. This rearrangement joins TRBV28 to TRBJ2-3; a weak D match, TRBD1 (6 bases). Germline CDR1 and CDR2: MDHEN and SYDVKM. V lost 3 bases and J lost 4, with 20 bases in between. The CDR3 contains 17 residues. The DNA of the CDR3 is TGTGCCAGCAGTTTCACCACCTCCCGGACAGATCCAGATACGCAGTATTTT. It yields the protein CASSFTTSRTDPDTQYF.

The table lists this clonotype with many counts. This chain uses TRBV27 with TRBJ2-1; 7 bases match TRBD2. The CDR3 extends over 13 amino acids. Per the germline V gene, CDR1 is MNHEY and CDR2 is SMNVEV (reference sequence). With 6 bases clipped from V and 4 bases from J, the junction kept 3 bases outside the gene matches. CDR3 residues: CASRGGAYNEQFF. The CDR3 DNA is TGTGCCAGCAGGGGAGGGGCTTACAATGAGCAGTTCTTC.

This clonotype was seen ten or more times. This rearrangement joins TRBV6-1 to TRBJ1-2, with TRBD1 as a possible D gene (6 bases). The germline CDR1 and CDR2 sequences are MNHNS and SASEGT. This CDR3 spans 15 amino acids. V was cut by 4 bases and J by 4 bases, with 16 bases left in between. The CDR3: CASSVRGAIRYGYTF. The CDR3 nucleotides are TGTGCCAGCAGTGTACGGGGGGCGATCCGCTATGGCTACACCTTC.

This clonotype has more than one count but fewer than ten. The CDR3, as DNA: TGCAGTGCGGACGGACAGTTGACCGGGGAGCTGTTTTTT. This translates into CSADGQLTGELFF. The chain links TRBV20-1 to TRBJ2-2; D is perhaps TRBD1 (6 bases). The CDR3 is made up of 13 amino acids. Germline assignment: CDR1 DFQATT and CDR2 SNEGSKA (reference sequence). V was shortened by 6 bases and J by 5 bases, with 13 bases between the two germline ends.

This clonotype was picked up many times. The V gene is TRBV6-5, the J gene TRBJ2-3; the D call may be TRBD1 or TRBD2 (5 bases each). Between the trimmed V and J ends, which lost 1 base and 4 bases, there was a span of 12 bases. Looked up from germline, CDR1 is MNHEY and CDR2 is SVGAGI. The CDR3 contains 15 residues. The CDR3 loop reads CASSYLGRVADTQYF. The CDR3 DNA sequence: TGTGCCAGCAGTTACTTGGGGCGGGTCGCAGATACGCAGTATTTT.

This clonotype was seen many times. The rearrangement uses TRBV7-8 and TRBJ2-1; 10 positions agree with TRBD2. The CDR3 consists of 16 residues. The V and J ends lost 5 bases and 7 bases, in that order; junction bases with no gene match: 11. Germline V gene sequence: CDR1 SGHVS, CDR2 FQNEAQ. In DNA, the CDR3 is TGTGCCAGCAGCCCCAGCGGGAGGGCCTTTAGGAATGAGCAGTTCTTC. Translated, it gives CASSPSGRAFRNEQFF. The whole variable domain, filled in from reference TRBV7-8 and TRBJ2-1, reads GAGVSQSPRYKVAKRGQDVALRCDPISGHVSLFWYQQALGQGPEFLTYFQNEAQLDKSGLPSDRFFAERPEGSVSTLKIQRTQQEDSAVYLCASSPSGRAFRNEQFFGPGTRLTVL.

In its sample, this clonotype was seen a few times. V and J are TRBV2 and TRBJ2-7; D is perhaps TRBD1 (6 bases). CDR3 length: 11 amino acids. CDR1 is SNHLY and CDR2 is FYNNEI in the germline V gene. V was cut by 11 bases and J by 1 base, with 9 bases left in between. The DNA for the CDR3 is TGTGCCCGACAGGTTTCCTACGAGCAGTACTTC. Translated: CARQVSYEQYF.

V is TRBV12-3 or TRBV12-4 and J is TRBJ1-4, with 9 bases aligning to TRBD1. The CDR3 spans 12 residues. After removal of 5 bases from V and 10 bases from J, the junction contained 2 bases not matched to a gene. CDR3: CASSTGGAKLFF. The CDR3 DNA reads TGTGCCAGCAGTACAGGGGGCGCAAAACTGTTTTTT.

This clonotype was found many times. The chain is built from TRBV3-1 and TRBJ2-3; 9 bases line up with TRBD2. CDR3 length: 13 amino acids. Trimming removed 4 bases from V and 8 bases from J; junction bases left unmatched: 4. Germline CDR1 is LGHDT and CDR2 is YNNKEL (reference sequence). The CDR3 is CASSPRLAVTQYF. The DNA for the CDR3 is TGTGCCAGCAGCCCCCGACTAGCGGTTACGCAGTATTTT.

This clonotype was counted many times. The J gene is TRBJ2-7, the V gene TRBV28, with D maybe TRBD2 (6 bases). The germline V and J ends were trimmed by 4 bases and 3 bases, with 19 bases remaining between them. The CDR3 has 16 amino acids. Germline lookup yields CDR1 MDHEN and CDR2 SYDVKM. CDR3 sequence reads: CASSSPSEGFSYEQYF. DNA for the CDR3: TGTGCCAGCAGTTCCCCTTCGGAGGGATTCAGCTACGAGCAGTACTTC. The full variable domain, its missing parts supplied by reference TRBV28 and TRBJ2-7, is DVKVTQSSRYLVKRTGEKVFLECVQDMDHENMFWYRQDPGLGLRLIYFSYDVKMKEKGDIPEGYSVSREKKERFSLILESASTNQTSMYLCASSSPSEGFSYEQYFGPGTRLTVT.

This clonotype was detected a few times. The chain uses TRBV4-1 and TRBJ2-7; 10 bases agree with TRBD1. This CDR3 has 16 amino acids. Germline lookup yields CDR1 MGHRA and CDR2 YSYEKL. V lost 2 bases, J lost 4 bases, and 8 bases stayed unmatched. The DNA for the CDR3 is TGCGCCAGCAGCCAAACAAGGGGACAGGGGTCATACGAGCAGTACTTC. This sequence encodes CASSQTRGQGSYEQYF.

The chain recombines TRBV19 with TRBJ2-5; possibly TRBD1 for D (5 bases). The V end lost 6 bases, the J end lost 5 bases, and 19 bases lay between the germline ends. Germline CDR1 is LNHDA and CDR2 is SQIVND (reference sequence). The CDR3 sequence is 15 residues long. CDR3 sequence reads: CASSLGPGYGETQYF. The DNA for the CDR3 is TGTGCCAGTAGCCTGGGGCCAGGGTATGGGGAGACCCAGTACTTC.

This clonotype has a count of ten or more. The chain couples TRBV7-9 to TRBJ2-7; D tentatively reads TRBD1 or TRBD2 (5 bases each). The germline CDR1 and CDR2 sequences are SEHNR and FQNEAQ (reference sequence). Trimming shortened V by 3 bases and J by 0 bases, and 12 bases separated the two germline ends. The length of the CDR3 is 15 residues. The CDR3, as DNA: TGTGCCAGCAGCTTCGGGGCTTCGACCTCCTACGAGCAGTACTTC. Its protein product is CASSFGASTSYEQYF.

The genes are TRBV27 and TRBJ2-2, with TRBD2 matching 8 bases. With 8 bases clipped from V and 5 bases from J, the junction kept 4 bases outside the gene matches. The germline V gene encodes CDR1 MNHEY and CDR2 SMNVEV (reference sequence). This CDR3 has 13 residues. The CDR3 loop is CASGQRGTGELFF. As DNA, the CDR3 is TGTGCCAGCGGTCAGCGGGGGACCGGGGAGCTGTTTTTT.

This clonotype was counted many times. This sequence joins TRBV20-1 and TRBJ2-3, with 7 bases matching TRBD2. This CDR3 is built from 15 residues. The V and J ends lost 3 bases and 5 bases, in that order; junction bases with no gene match: 11. Germline V gives CDR1 DFQATT, CDR2 SNEGSKA (reference sequence). The CDR3 loop reads CSARRSGTPLDTQYF. The CDR3 DNA follows: TGCAGTGCTAGGCGCAGCGGGACTCCCCTAGATACGCAGTATTTT.

Many counts were recorded for this clonotype. The chain uses TRBV7-6 and TRBJ2-1, with D possibly TRBD2 on 6 matching bases. CDR1 and CDR2 from the germline V gene are SGHVS and FNYEAQ. V was shortened by 5 bases and J by 9 bases, with 20 bases between the two germline ends. CDR3 length: 15 residues. CDR3 in DNA: TGTGCCAGCAGCCCGACTTGGGGGGTGCATGGTGAGCAGTTCTTC. Its protein is CASSPTWGVHGEQFF.

The table lists this clonotype with many counts. The chain joins TRBV2 to TRBJ2-4; D might be TRBD1 or TRBD2, each matching 5 bases. The V gene lost 8 bases and the J gene lost 12 bases, with 20 bases spanning the gap. This CDR3 comprises 13 residues. Germline CDR1 SNHLY, CDR2 FYNNEI. Here the CDR3 DNA reads TGTGCCAGCCACCGGGACCCCATAGACCGTCAGTACTTC. Encoded protein: CASHRDPIDRQYF.